Listed below are T cell receptor beta chains from one sample, sequenced in a study of shared clonotypes between healthy human individuals. Clones were sequenced by immunoSEQ multiplex PCR, and TCRdb holds only the in-frame ones, with some missing. The table lists approximately 1.5 million clones, less than 99% of them singletons. Sequenced: naive CD4+ T cells sorted from blood. These receptors were collected from a man aged 25 to 40 in good health. CDR3s include the opening cysteine and the closing phenylalanine or tryptophan. A D gene is named only where the DNA matches it firmly. A clone size is listed for some rows: how often the clone was seen (once, few, many), or a class if it is expanded.

TRBJ2-7,TRBD2,once,TRBV6-4,CASSPLAGGGEQYF,TGTGCCAGCAGTCCTCTAGCGGGAGGGGGCGAGCAGTACTTC
TRBJ1-1,-,-,TRBV7-3,CASSLRRLNTEAFF,TGTGCCAGCAGCTTACGCAGGTTGAACACTGAAGCTTTCTTT
TRBJ2-3,TRBD2,-,TRBV5-1,CASSLDGTSGDTQYF,TGCGCCAGCAGCTTGGACGGGACTAGCGGAGATACGCAGTATTTT
TRBJ2-3,-,-,TRBV7-9,CASSQEGDTQYF,TGTGCCAGCAGCCAAGAGGGAGATACGCAGTATTTT
TRBJ2-1,-,-,TRBV18,CASSPSAASSYNEQFF,TGTGCCAGCTCACCATCCGCAGCTAGCTCCTACAATGAGCAGTTCTTC
TRBJ2-7,-,-,TRBV6-5,CASSKIPYEQYF,TGTGCCAGCAGTAAGATCCCCTACGAGCAGTACTTC
TRBJ2-7,-,-,TRBV19,CASTTTWDPRDEQYF,TGTGCCAGTACCACTACCTGGGACCCGCGGGACGAGCAGTACTTC
TRBJ1-2,TRBD1,-,TRBV7-2,CASSLDRVGYTF,TGTGCCAGCAGCCTAGACAGGGTCGGCTACACCTTC
TRBJ1-2,TRBD1,-,TRBV30,CAWSPQGIYGYTF,TGTGCCTGGAGTCCACAGGGGATCTACGGCTACACCTTC
TRBJ2-1,-,-,TRBV11-2,CASSLPFNEQFF,TGTGCCAGCAGCTTACCGTTCAATGAGCAGTTCTTC
TRBJ2-1,TRBD2,-,TRBV19,CASSTGSGRAHEQFF,TGTGCCAGTAGTACGGGGAGCGGGAGGGCCCATGAGCAGTTCTTC
TRBJ1-1,-,-,TRBV10-2,CASSESTGLNTEAFF,TGCGCCAGCAGTGAGTCAACGGGGCTGAACACTGAAGCTTTCTTT
TRBJ2-7,-,once,TRBV28,CASSLRAPSEQYF,TGTGCCAGCAGTTTACGGGCCCCCTCTGAGCAGTACTTC
TRBJ2-7,TRBD1,-,TRBV28,CASSRQGALDEQYF,TGTGCCAGCAGTCGACAGGGGGCCTTAGACGAGCAGTACTTC
TRBJ2-3,-,once,TRBV4-3,CASSQDAGQAHTQYF,TGCGCCAGCAGCCAAGATGCGGGGCAGGCCCATACGCAGTATTTT